This T cell receptor beta chain was identified during a study of PD-L1 blockade in urothelial cancer. Sequencing used immunoSEQ multiplex PCR; TCRdb keeps in-frame clones, though not all of them. Among about 69,000 clones listed, 70% to 90% were seen once. Germline V gene data show CDR1 as SGDLS and CDR2 as YYNGEE. V shed 3 bases, J shed 5 bases, and the junction held 9 bases outside the gene matches. The CDR3 is 15 residues long. The chain joins TRBV9 to TRBJ2-5; 8 bases match TRBD1. This sequence originates from a man in his sixties with urothelial cancer. The sample here was PBMCs, taken around atezolizumab (anti-PD-L1) treatment. The DNA for the CDR3 is TGTGCCAGCAGCGCCCACCCGGACAGGGTCGAGACCCAGTACTTC. The encoded protein is CASSAHPDRVETQYF. Drawing the rest from reference TRBV9 and TRBJ2-5, the complete variable domain is DSGVTQTPKHLITATGQRVTLRCSPRSGDLSVYWYQQSLDQGLQFLIQYYNGEERAKGNILERFSAQQFPDLHSELNLSSLELGDSALYFCASSAHPDRVETQYFGPGTRLLVL.